This T cell receptor beta chain was retrieved from a study of blood T cell repertoires in COVID-19. As for the study in general: Samples representing acute and convalescent COVID-19 were sourced from the United States, Italy and Spain.

The V gene's germline CDR1 is LNHDA and CDR2 SQIVND (reference sequence). The CDR3 runs to 13 residues. The V end lost 1 base, the J end lost 4 bases, and 7 bases lay between the germline ends. Sequencing was performed with immunoSEQ multiplex PCR; in TCRdb, only in-frame clones are kept and a portion is missing. In the table there are about 100,000 clones, around 83% of which are singletons. J is TRBJ1-1 and V is TRBV19; no definite D call. The receptor comes from a woman aged 60-70 years in a cohort sampled during active or convalescent COVID-19. Material for sequencing was peripheral blood. The CDR3 DNA reads as TGTGCCAGTAGTATAGGACGGGGCACTGAAGCTTTCTTT. Its translation: CASSIGRGTEAFF.